The 20 T cell receptor beta chains reported below all come from one sample, sequenced in a study of Ad26.COV2.S vaccination and SARS-CoV-2 variants. Sequenced by immunoSEQ multiplex PCR; TCRdb stores in-frame clones only, minus some. Of 360,000 or so clones in the sample, 70% to 90% were seen once. Sample treatment: 15 to 20 received Ad26.COV2.S at low or high dose, single or two shots; 5 received placebo; per-sample allocation not given. The investigators took samples on day 63 after the first vaccine or placebo injection. The sample here was peripheral blood, taken in a trial of Ad26.COV2.S vaccine versus placebo. These receptors came from a person aged 18-60 years who received the Ad26.COV2.S COVID-19 vaccine or a placebo.

The J gene is TRBJ1-5, the V gene TRBV6-5; D call uncertain. Germline V gene lookup returns CDR1 MNHEY and CDR2 SVGAGI. There are 13 residues in the CDR3. Trimming stripped 5 bases from V and 5 bases from J, with 10 bases between. Written as DNA, the CDR3 is TGTGCCAGCAGTCTCGAGGTAGATCAGCCCCAGCATTTT. Translated, it gives CASSLEVDQPQHF.

This chain's CDR3 is CASTGSSYEQYF. The CDR3, as DNA: TGTGCCAGCACAGGGTCCTCCTACGAGCAGTACTTC. This sequence joins TRBV3-1 (or the pseudogene TRBV3-2) and TRBJ2-7; TRBD1 is a possible D gene (5 bases). The germline V gene has CDR1 LGHDT and CDR2 YNNKEL (reference sequence). This CDR3 has 12 residues. V lost 7 bases to trimming and J lost 0 bases, with 7 bases between them.

The chain combines TRBV21-1 with TRBJ1-5. TRBV21-1 is a listed pseudogene. This CDR3 comprises 16 residues. The chain's CDR3 is CASSKRGGQNYQPQHF. The CDR3, as DNA: TGTGCCAGCAGCAAGAGGGGGGGACAAAATTATCAGCCCCAGCATTTT.

The chain recombines TRBV19 with TRBJ2-1; D may be TRBD1 (6 bases). Per the germline V gene, CDR1 is LNHDA and CDR2 is SQIVND (reference sequence). Trimming removed 8 bases at V and 7 bases at J, with 12 bases between. The CDR3 has 12 residues. As DNA, the CDR3 is TGTGCCAGTGTTACGACAGGAAATGAGCAGTTCTTC. Protein sequence: CASVTTGNEQFF.

This chain connects TRBV19 to TRBJ2-5; perhaps TRBD2 as D (6 bases). The CDR3 runs 13 residues. The V end lost 6 bases, the J end lost 3 bases, and 11 bases lay between the germline ends. Looked up from germline, CDR1 is LNHDA and CDR2 is SQIVND (reference sequence). The CDR3 region has the DNA TGTGCCAGTAGGCTAACGGGAGAAGAGACCCAGTACTTC. It specifies CASRLTGEETQYF.

Comments on this clone: This sample also contains other DNA sequences that code for the same CDR3. V usage is TRBV29-1 and J usage is TRBJ1-1; no definite D call. The ends were cut back, 5 bases at V and 1 base at J, with 8 bases in the middle. CDR3 length: 12 amino acids. The germline V gene has CDR1 SQVTM and CDR2 ANQGSEA. This CDR3 is CSVPDKNTEAFF. The CDR3 DNA reads TGCAGCGTTCCTGACAAGAACACTGAAGCTTTCTTT.

Written as DNA, the CDR3 is TGTGCCAGCAGCTTGACAGGGGGCGCTGGCTATGAGCAGTTCTTC. Translation gives CASSLTGGAGYEQFF. This chain connects TRBV7-3 to TRBJ2-1; the match to TRBD1 covers 10 bases. This CDR3 has 15 amino acids. Germline V gives CDR1 SGHTA, CDR2 FQGTGA. The trim removed 3 bases at V and 8 bases at J, leaving 7 bases unmatched.

V gene TRBV18 combines with J gene TRBJ1-2; 7 positions agree with TRBD1. The J segment lost 14 bases and the V segment lost 4 bases, leaving 10 bases of the junction unmatched. The CDR3 consists of 12 residues. CDR1 is KGHSH, CDR2 LQKENI, per germline. CDR3 protein: CASSLPGTAQTF. In DNA form, the CDR3 reads TGTGCCAGCTCACTCCCCGGGACAGCCCAAACCTTC. Full variable domain (rest looked up from reference TRBV18 and TRBJ1-2): NAGVMQNPRHLVRRRGQEARLRCSPMKGHSHVYWYRQLPEEGLKFMVYLQKENIIDESGMPKERFSAEFPKEGPSILRIQQVVRGDSAAYFCASSLPGTAQTFGSGTRLTVV.

The chain recombines TRBV15 with TRBJ2-1, with TRBD2 matching 8 bases. V lost 1 base to trimming and J lost 5 bases; unmatched junction nucleotides: 10. CDR3 size: 17 residues. Per germline, CDR1 LNHNV and CDR2 YYDKDF (reference sequence). The CDR3 protein is CATSRGGSGSNNNEQFF. For the CDR3, the DNA is TGTGCCACCAGCAGAGGGGGGAGCGGGAGCAATAACAATGAGCAGTTCTTC.

This chain connects TRBV27 to TRBJ2-2; D perhaps matches TRBD1 (6 bases). Germline V gene lookup returns CDR1 MNHEY and CDR2 SMNVEV (reference sequence). V lost 5 bases and J 5 bases, leaving 18 bases between the germline ends. This CDR3 is 16 amino acids long. CDR3 sequence (DNA): TGTGCCAGCAGTATAGGGGGACACCCAGGGACCGGGGAGCTGTTTTTT. Translated: CASSIGGHPGTGELFF.

V and J are TRBV4-1 and TRBJ1-6; D gene uncertain. This CDR3 is 16 amino acids long. V was pared by 6 bases and J by 6 bases, with 18 bases between. Per the germline V gene, CDR1 is MGHRA and CDR2 is YSYEKL. CDR3 DNA: TGCGCCAGCAGAAACCCACGTAGGAGGGTTAATTCACCCCTCCACTTT. Protein product: CASRNPRRRVNSPLHF.

The CDR3 DNA follows: TGTGCCAGCAGGACTGGGCTTGCGGGAAAACTGTTTTTT. This sequence encodes CASRTGLAGKLFF. The chain combines TRBV28 with TRBJ1-4; D gene uncertain. V lost 6 bases and J 10 bases, leaving 15 bases between the germline ends. Germline V gives CDR1 MDHEN, CDR2 SYDVKM. The CDR3 is 13 residues long.

The chain joins TRBV9 to TRBJ2-7; 8 bases are shared with TRBD1. V lost 5 bases, J lost 3 bases, and 7 bases stayed unmatched. Germline CDR1 reads SGDLS; CDR2 reads YYNGEE. The CDR3 sequence is 14 residues long. The CDR3 DNA reads TGTGCCAGCAGTAAGACAGGGGCAAACTACGAGCAGTACTTC. Its translation: CASSKTGANYEQYF.

The chain links TRBV5-4 to TRBJ1-1; D may be TRBD1 (5 bases). Germline CDR1 is SGHNT and CDR2 is YYREEE (reference sequence). Trimming stripped 0 bases from V and 2 bases from J, with 8 bases between. The CDR3 has 14 amino acids. The CDR3 here is CASSLVTGNTEAFF. CDR3 nucleotide sequence: TGTGCCAGCAGCTTGGTCACAGGTAACACTGAAGCTTTCTTT.

J is TRBJ1-1 and V is TRBV4-1; 7 bases line up with TRBD1. CDR1 and CDR2 (germline): MGHRA, YSYEKL. Germline trimming cut 2 bases from V and 7 bases from J; bases unmatched to any gene: 10. The length of the CDR3 is 15 residues. CDR3 in amino acids: CASSQPRQGKNEAFF. As DNA, the CDR3 is TGCGCCAGCAGCCAACCAAGACAGGGTAAGAATGAAGCTTTCTTT.

The V call is TRBV15, the J call TRBJ1-5; D call uncertain. CDR1 is LNHNV, CDR2 YYDKDF, per germline (reference sequence). This CDR3 contains 12 residues. Trimming stripped 1 base from V and 8 bases from J, with 6 bases between. CDR3 coding DNA: TGTGCCACCAGCAGAGGAGAGAAGCCCCAGCATTTT. Its translation is CATSRGEKPQHF.

The chain carries TRBV11-3 and TRBJ2-1; the D call may be TRBD1 or TRBD2 (5 bases each). V gave up 5 bases and J gave up 6 bases, with 23 bases separating them. This CDR3 is 17 amino acids long. Germline V gene sequence: CDR1 SGHNT, CDR2 YENEEA. CDR3 in DNA: TGTGCCAGCAGCGAACCCGGGGCAGCTCTTCGGGGCAATGAGCAGTTCTTC. Its protein is CASSEPGAALRGNEQFF.

The chain combines TRBV6-1 with TRBJ1-6, with D possibly matching TRBD1 (6 bases). CDR1 MNHNS and CDR2 SASEGT come from the germline V gene. CDR3 length: 15 residues. Trimming stripped 2 bases from V and 7 bases from J, with 12 bases between. CDR3 bases: TGTGCCAGCAGTGAACTAGTCAGGGGCAATTCACCCCTCCACTTT. Amino acids: CASSELVRGNSPLHF.

The V call is TRBV7-9, the J call TRBJ2-7; TRBD2 is a possible D gene (5 bases). The germline gives CDR1 SEHNR, CDR2 FQNEAQ (reference sequence). CDR3 size: 11 residues. The ends were cut back, 3 bases at V and 7 bases at J, with 7 bases in the middle. CDR3 coding DNA: TGTGCCAGCAGCTTGGGAGAAGAGCAGTACTTC. It encodes CASSLGEEQYF.

This sequence joins TRBV13 and TRBJ2-7; possibly TRBD2 for D (5 bases). V dropped 0 bases and J dropped 0 bases, with 9 bases sitting between them. The length of the CDR3 is 15 residues. The V gene's germline CDR1 is PRHDT and CDR2 FYEKMQ (reference sequence). In DNA, the CDR3 is TGTGCCAGCAGCTTAGGCAGCGGCCTCTCCTACGAGCAGTACTTC. This sequence encodes CASSLGSGLSYEQYF.